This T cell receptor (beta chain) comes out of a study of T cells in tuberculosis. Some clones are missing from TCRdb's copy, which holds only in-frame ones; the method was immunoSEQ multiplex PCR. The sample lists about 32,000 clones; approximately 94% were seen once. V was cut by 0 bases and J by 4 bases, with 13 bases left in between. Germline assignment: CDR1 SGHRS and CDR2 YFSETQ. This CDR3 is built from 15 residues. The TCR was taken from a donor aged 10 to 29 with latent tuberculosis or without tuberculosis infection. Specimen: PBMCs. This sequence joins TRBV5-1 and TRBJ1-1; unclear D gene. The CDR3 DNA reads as TGCGCCAGCAGCTTGGCCCCGGGTTCGCGCACTGAAGCTTTCTTT. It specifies CASSLAPGSRTEAFF.